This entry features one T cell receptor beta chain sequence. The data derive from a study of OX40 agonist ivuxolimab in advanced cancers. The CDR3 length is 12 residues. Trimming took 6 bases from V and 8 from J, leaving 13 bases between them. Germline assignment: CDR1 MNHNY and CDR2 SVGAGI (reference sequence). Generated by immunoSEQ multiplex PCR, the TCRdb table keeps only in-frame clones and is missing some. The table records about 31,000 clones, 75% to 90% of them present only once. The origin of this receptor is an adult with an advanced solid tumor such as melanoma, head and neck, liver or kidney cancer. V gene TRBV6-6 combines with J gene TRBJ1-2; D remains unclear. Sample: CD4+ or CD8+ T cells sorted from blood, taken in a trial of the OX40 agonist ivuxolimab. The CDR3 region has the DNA TGTGCCAGCAGGACCGGAAGTGGCGGCTACACCTTC. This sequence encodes CASRTGSGGYTF.